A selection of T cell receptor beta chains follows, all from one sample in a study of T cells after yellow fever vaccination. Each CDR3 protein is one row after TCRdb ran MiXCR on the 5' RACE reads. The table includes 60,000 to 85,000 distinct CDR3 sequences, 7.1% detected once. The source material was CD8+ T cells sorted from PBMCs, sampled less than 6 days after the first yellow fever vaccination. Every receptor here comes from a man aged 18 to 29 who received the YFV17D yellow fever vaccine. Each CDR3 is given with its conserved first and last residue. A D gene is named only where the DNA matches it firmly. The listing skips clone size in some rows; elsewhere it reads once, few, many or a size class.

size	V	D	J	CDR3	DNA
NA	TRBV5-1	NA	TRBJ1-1	CASSPRGGPTEAFF	TGCGCCAGCAGCCCCCGGGGGGGGCCCACTGAAGCTTTCTTT
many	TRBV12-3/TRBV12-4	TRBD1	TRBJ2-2	CASRDRARELFF	TGTGCCAGCAGAGACAGGGCTCGGGAGCTGTTTTTT
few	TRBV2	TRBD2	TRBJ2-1	CASSRSGTSSYNEQFF	TGTGCCAGCAGCCGTTCAGGGACTAGCTCCTACAATGAGCAGTTCTTC
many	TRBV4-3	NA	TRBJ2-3	CASSQEIAGASDTQYF	TGCGCCAGCAGCCAAGAGATAGCAGGAGCCTCGGATACGCAGTATTTT
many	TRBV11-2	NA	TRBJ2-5	CASSLVGPLRETQYF	TGTGCCAGCAGCTTAGTCGGACCTCTTAGAGAGACCCAGTACTTC
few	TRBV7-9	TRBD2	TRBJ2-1	CASSIAGGPYEQFF	TGTGCCAGCAGCATAGCGGGGGGGCCCTATGAGCAGTTCTTC
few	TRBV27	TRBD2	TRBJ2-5	CASSLSSSGGEWETQYF	TGTGCCAGCAGTTTATCGTCTAGCGGGGGGGAGTGGGAGACCCAGTACTTC
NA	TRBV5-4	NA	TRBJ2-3	CASSLDGGRITDTQYF	TGTGCCAGCAGCTTGGACGGCGGGCGAATAACAGATACGCAGTATTTT
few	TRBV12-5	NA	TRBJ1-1	CASCPGGDTEAFF	TGTGCTAGTTGCCCTGGGGGGGACACTGAAGCTTTCTTT
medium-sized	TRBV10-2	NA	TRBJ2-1	CAVLRDNYNEQFF	TGCGCCGTACTCCGGGACAATTACAATGAGCAGTTCTTC
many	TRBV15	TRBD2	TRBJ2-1	CATSSRGTSGLKEQFF	TGTGCCACCAGCTCCCGAGGGACTAGCGGCCTAAAGGAGCAGTTCTTC
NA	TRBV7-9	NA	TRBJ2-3	CASSLLGLPTTDTQYF	TGTGCCAGCAGCCTGCTGGGACTTCCTACTACAGATACGCAGTATTTT
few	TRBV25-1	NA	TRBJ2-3	CASSSMEEGTDTQYF	TGTGCCAGCAGTAGCATGGAGGAGGGCACAGATACGCAGTATTTT
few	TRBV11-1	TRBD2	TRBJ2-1	CASSLVRGGTSGYNEQFF	TGTGCCAGCAGCTTAGTAAGAGGCGGGACTAGCGGGTACAATGAGCAGTTCTTC
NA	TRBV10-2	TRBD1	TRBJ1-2	CASSDRGQRGLNYGYTF	TGCGCCAGCAGTGACCGGGGACAGAGGGGACTTAACTATGGCTACACCTTC
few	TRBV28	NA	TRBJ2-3	CASSLLLGTDTQYF	TGTGCCAGCAGTTTATTACTGGGAACCGATACGCAGTATTTT
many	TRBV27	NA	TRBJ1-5	CASSSPGGRNQPQHF	TGTGCCAGCAGTTCGCCGGGGGGACGCAATCAGCCCCAGCATTTT
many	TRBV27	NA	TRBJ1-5	CASSLWYSRQPQHF	TGTGCCAGCAGTTTATGGTACAGTCGTCAGCCCCAGCATTTT
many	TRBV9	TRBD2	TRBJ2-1	CASSPQRGPYNEQFF	TGTGCCAGCAGCCCGCAGCGGGGGCCTTACAATGAGCAGTTCTTC
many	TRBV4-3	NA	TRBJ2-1	CASSPGQSLHNEQFF	TGCGCCAGCAGCCCGGGACAATCTCTGCACAATGAGCAGTTCTTC
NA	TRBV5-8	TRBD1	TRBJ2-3	CASSQLRDSATDTQYF	TGTGCCAGCAGCCAACTCCGGGACAGCGCCACAGATACGCAGTATTTT
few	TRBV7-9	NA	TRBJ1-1	CASTTGNTEAFF	TGTGCCAGCACTACAGGGAACACTGAAGCTTTCTTT
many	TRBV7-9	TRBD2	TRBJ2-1	CASSPPGTRAYNEQFF	TGTGCCAGCAGCCCCCCCGGGACTAGAGCCTACAATGAGCAGTTCTTC
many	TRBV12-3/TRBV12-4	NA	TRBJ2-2	CASTQSGELFF	TGTGCCAGCACCCAATCCGGGGAGCTGTTTTTT
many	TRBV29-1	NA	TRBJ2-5	CSVEDPDRDRPLVQETQYF	TGCAGCGTTGAAGATCCCGACCGGGACCGTCCCTTAGTGCAAGAGACCCAGTACTTC
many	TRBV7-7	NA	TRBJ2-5	CASSLGDRQIQETQYF	TGTGCTAGCAGCTTAGGAGACCGACAGATTCAAGAGACCCAGTACTTC
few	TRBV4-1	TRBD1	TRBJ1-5	CASSHRQGHQPQHF	TGCGCCAGCAGCCACCGACAGGGCCACCAGCCCCAGCATTTT
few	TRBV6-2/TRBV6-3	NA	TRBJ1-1	CASSYSVPGGSTEAFF	TGTGCCAGCAGTTACTCAGTGCCGGGGGGCAGCACTGAAGCTTTCTTT
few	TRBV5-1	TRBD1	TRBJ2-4	CASSLDQGEAKNIQYF	TGCGCCAGCAGCTTGGATCAGGGGGAAGCCAAAAACATTCAGTACTTC
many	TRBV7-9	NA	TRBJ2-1	CASTIEGSDEQFF	TGTGCCAGCACCATCGAGGGGTCGGATGAGCAGTTCTTC
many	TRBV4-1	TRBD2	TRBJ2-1	CASSQGRTGTSVYNEQFF	TGCGCCAGCAGCCAAGGAAGAACCGGGACTAGCGTCTACAATGAGCAGTTCTTC
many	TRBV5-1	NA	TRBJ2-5	CASSPRRAQETQYF	TGCGCCAGCAGCCCCCGGCGAGCTCAAGAGACCCAGTACTTC
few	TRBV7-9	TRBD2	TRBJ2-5	CASSLAGGLEVETQYF	TGTGCCAGCAGCTTAGCGGGGGGACTAGAGGTGGAGACCCAGTACTTC
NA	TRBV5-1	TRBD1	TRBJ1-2	CASSSGQGRDGYTF	TGCGCCAGCAGCTCGGGACAGGGAAGGGATGGCTACACCTTC
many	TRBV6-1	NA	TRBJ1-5	CASSLGPDQPQHF	TGTGCCAGCAGCCTCGGGCCGGATCAGCCCCAGCATTTT
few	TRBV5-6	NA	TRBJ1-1	CASSLANLGTEAFF	TGTGCCAGCAGCTTGGCTAATTTGGGGACTGAAGCTTTCTTT
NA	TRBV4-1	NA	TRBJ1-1	CASSQDRVNTEAFF	TGCGCCAGCAGCCAAGACAGGGTGAACACTGAAGCTTTCTTT
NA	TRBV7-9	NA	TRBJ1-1	CASSLGGLLTEAFF	TGTGCCAGCAGCTTAGGGGGGCTGCTCACTGAAGCTTTCTTT
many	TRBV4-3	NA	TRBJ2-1	CASSSGGRRSYNEQFF	TGCGCCAGCAGCTCCGGTGGCAGACGCTCCTACAATGAGCAGTTCTTC
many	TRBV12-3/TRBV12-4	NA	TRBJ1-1	CASSLDGTEAFF	TGTGCCAGCAGTTTGGACGGAACTGAAGCTTTCTTT